The subject of this entry is one TCR beta chain. What it binds is not known. This CDR3 has 12 amino acids. Trimming left V 6 bases short and J 8 bases short, with 14 bases between. Germline V gene lookup returns CDR1 DFQATT and CDR2 SNEGSKA (reference sequence). The data were obtained in a study of human T cells and chemical hapten exposure. Stated time point: patch test 1, 2 weeks after DPC sensitization. Treatment described: therapeutic diphenylcyclopropenone sensitization with weekly scalp DPC. Whole-study findings and limits: With regard to DPC sensitization, TCRs above 1 in 1000 frequency did not change. The immune response of these alopecia patients might not match healthy individuals'.

TCRdb recomputed calls from the RACE reads with MiXCR, one row per CDR3 protein. The sample includes 74,000 or so distinct CDR3 sequences, 12% of them seen just once. The source is a woman aged 55-69 years with alopecia areata. Some clones in this sample may be carry-over from other donors' samples. The V gene is TRBV20-1, the J gene TRBJ2-1; D may be TRBD1 or TRBD2 (5 bases each). The specimen comprised whole blood, sampled in connection with sensitization to the hapten diphenylcyclopropenone (DPC). CDR3 sequence: CSAAWGLDEQFF. The CDR3 DNA reads as TGCAGTGCCGCGTGGGGGTTGGATGAGCAGTTCTTC.